The present TCR beta chain was sequenced within a study of OX40 agonist ivuxolimab in advanced cancers. Study information: Prior anti-PD-1, anti-PD-L1 or anti-CTLA-4 therapy was allowed; 40% had some. Study results and caveats: Clonal expansion by week 6 occurred in CD4+ and CD8+ blood T cells (at 0.1 to 3.0 mg/kg). Relative to CD4+ cells, CD8+ T cells on average had more expanded clones.

Remarks on this clone: No antigen is known for it. Other DNA sequences in this specimen translate into the identical CDR3.

Using immunoSEQ multiplex PCR, the repertoire was profiled, and TCRdb retains in-frame clones only, with some absent. This sample has more than 45,000 clones; about 88% occur once, and the top ten carry around 1.5%. Specimen: CD4+ or CD8+ T cells sorted from blood, collected in a trial of the OX40 agonist ivuxolimab. This sequence originates from an adult with an advanced solid tumor such as melanoma, head and neck, liver or kidney cancer.

The CDR3 nucleotides read TGTGCCAGCAGCTTAGACAGGGCGAACACCGGGGAGCTGTTTTTT. Translation: CASSLDRANTGELFF. The rearrangement uses TRBV11-3 and TRBJ2-2, with D perhaps TRBD1 (5 bases). The CDR3 has 15 residues. Trimming left V 0 bases short and J 0 bases short, with 5 bases between. The germline V gene has CDR1 SGHNT and CDR2 YENEEA.